The 17 T cell receptor beta chains reported below all come from one sample, sequenced in a study of cytomegalovirus exposure and HLA in healthy donors. Some clones are missing from TCRdb's copy, which holds only in-frame ones; the method was immunoSEQ multiplex PCR. The sample consists of 150,000 to 200,000 clones, around nine tenths of them appearing once. Sequenced material: PBMCs. These receptors all come from a man aged 25-40 years in good health and CMV-seropositive.

As concerns this clone: The sample contains more than one DNA sequence encoding this CDR3. The rearrangement uses TRBV2 and TRBJ2-2; a weak D match, TRBD2 (6 bases). CDR1 and CDR2 (germline): SNHLY, FYNNEI. CDR3 length equals 13 residues. The V and J ends lost 6 bases and 3 bases respectively, with 8 bases between them. The CDR3 spells CASSPGDTGELFF. The CDR3 nucleotides are TGTGCCAGCAGCCCGGGGGACACCGGGGAGCTGTTTTTT. The whole variable domain, remainder taken from reference TRBV2 and TRBJ2-2, is EPEVTQTPSHQVTQMGQEVILRCVPISNHLYFYWYRQILGQKVEFLVSFYNNEISEKSEIFDDQFSVERPDGSNFTLKIRSTKLEDSAMYFCASSPGDTGELFFGEGSRLTVL.

This rearrangement joins TRBV6-6 to TRBJ2-1; TRBD1 is a possible D gene (6 bases). This CDR3 is 13 amino acids long. V dropped 2 bases and J dropped 7 bases, with 9 bases sitting between them. From germline, CDR1 is MNHNY and CDR2 SVGAGI (reference sequence). CDR3 loop: CASSYGQLNEQFF. CDR3 nucleotide sequence: TGTGCCAGCAGTTACGGACAGTTGAATGAGCAGTTCTTC.

Of note for this clone: At the DNA level, this CDR3 is encoded by other sequences in the same sample as well. The gene calls are TRBV7-9 and TRBJ2-7, with D uncertain. V lost 1 base, J lost 4 bases, and 8 bases lay in between. The CDR3 runs to 13 residues. CDR1 and CDR2 (germline): SEHNR, FQNEAQ (reference sequence). The CDR3 protein is CASSLVGGYEQYF. CDR3 DNA: TGTGCCAGCAGCTTAGTGGGCGGATACGAGCAGTACTTC.

The sample holds a few counts of this clone. The rearrangement joins TRBV5-1 to TRBJ2-7; possible D gene TRBD2, 5 bases. Germline V gene sequence: CDR1 SGHRS, CDR2 YFSETQ. V was pared by 5 bases and J by 2 bases, with 20 bases between. There are 16 residues in the CDR3. CDR3 sequence: CASRGEASLETYEQYF. The CDR3 nucleotides are TGCGCCAGCAGGGGAGAAGCCTCCTTGGAGACCTACGAGCAGTACTTC.

The chain is built from TRBV5-1 and TRBJ2-7; D unclear. This CDR3 is 15 amino acids long. The germline CDR1 and CDR2 sequences are SGHRS and YFSETQ. Trimming shortened V by 0 bases and J by 2 bases, and 12 bases separated the two germline ends. In DNA, the CDR3 is TGCGCCAGCAGCTTGGATCAGGCGCCTCCCTACGAGCAGTACTTC. Residues: CASSLDQAPPYEQYF.

The CDR3: CASSLKQGIYGNTIYF. In DNA form, the CDR3 reads TGTGCCAGCAGCTTAAAACAGGGGATCTATGGAAACACCATATATTTT. The chain recombines TRBV5-6 with TRBJ1-3; 7 bases match TRBD1. Trimming took 2 bases from V and 3 from J; bases not matched to a gene: 8. Germline V CDR1 and CDR2: SGHDT, YYEEEE. The CDR3 sequence is 16 residues long.

The chain carries TRBV29-1 and TRBJ2-3, with 11 bases aligning to TRBD2. Unmatched junction bases numbered 3, after V lost 3 bases and J lost 4 bases. The V gene's germline CDR1 is SQVTM and CDR2 ANQGSEA. CDR3 size: 14 residues. The DNA of the CDR3 is TGCAGCGTTGATACTAGCGGGAGTGCAGATACGCAGTATTTT. It is translated as CSVDTSGSADTQYF.

The chain combines TRBV19 with TRBJ1-2; 7 nucleotides align to TRBD1. Trimming cost V 3 bases and J 6 bases; bases outside gene matches: 10. Germline V gene lookup returns CDR1 LNHDA and CDR2 SQIVND (reference sequence). This CDR3 is 15 amino acids long. The CDR3 nucleotides are TGTGCCAGTAGTATGATTCGGGGCAGGGGGAATGGCTACACCTTC. This encodes CASSMIRGRGNGYTF.

The V gene is TRBV5-1, the J gene TRBJ1-3; D is unclear. Germline loops: CDR1 SGHRS, CDR2 YFSETQ. V lost 0 bases and J 0 bases, leaving 13 bases between the germline ends. This CDR3 comprises 17 residues. The CDR3 protein is CASSLAVTASSGNTIYF. The DNA for the CDR3 is TGCGCCAGCAGCTTGGCGGTTACGGCCAGCTCTGGAAACACCATATATTTT.

The chain employs TRBV5-6 and TRBJ2-1; 10 bases match TRBD2. CDR3 size: 16 residues. Germline V CDR1 and CDR2: SGHDT, YYEEEE. The J segment lost 4 bases and the V segment lost 4 bases, leaving 8 bases of the junction unmatched. CDR3 loop: CASSNPGTSVYNEQFF. The CDR3 nucleotides are TGTGCCAGCAGCAATCCCGGGACTAGCGTATACAATGAGCAGTTCTTC.

The J gene is TRBJ1-5, the V gene TRBV27; the D gene is possibly TRBD1 (6 bases). From germline, CDR1 is MNHEY and CDR2 SMNVEV (reference sequence). V lost 2 bases to trimming and J lost 4 bases, with 12 bases between them. The CDR3 is made up of 15 amino acids. CDR3: CASSLRAGVNQPQHF. The CDR3 DNA follows: TGTGCCAGCAGTTTACGGGCAGGGGTTAATCAGCCCCAGCATTTT.

This chain connects TRBV6-5 to TRBJ2-1; the match to TRBD2 covers 8 bases. Per germline, CDR1 MNHEY and CDR2 SVGAGI. There are 15 residues in the CDR3. V lost 7 bases and J lost 5; bases outside the gene matches: 10. The CDR3 bases are TGTGCCAGCACTCGGGGCGGGAGGAGACACAATGAGCAGTTCTTC. The encoded protein is CASTRGGRRHNEQFF.

V is TRBV18 and J is TRBJ1-4; 7 positions match TRBD1. There are 14 residues in the CDR3. The V and J ends lost 3 bases and 7 bases, in that order; junction bases with no gene match: 5. CDR1 and CDR2 from the germline V gene are KGHSH and LQKENI. DNA for the CDR3: TGTGCCAGCTCACCGGTAGGACAGGTTGAAAAACTGTTTTTT. It translates to CASSPVGQVEKLFF. The full variable domain, completed using reference TRBV18 and TRBJ1-4, is NAGVMQNPRHLVRRRGQEARLRCSPMKGHSHVYWYRQLPEEGLKFMVYLQKENIIDESGMPKERFSAEFPKEGPSILRIQQVVRGDSAAYFCASSPVGQVEKLFFGSGTQLSVL.

The rearrangement joins TRBV29-1 to TRBJ1-1; D remains ambiguous. This CDR3 region has 13 residues. The germline V gene encodes CDR1 SQVTM and CDR2 ANQGSEA. V was cut by 3 bases and J by 3 bases, with 11 bases left in between. The CDR3 coding sequence is TGCAGCGTTGAGCGGAACCGGGACACTGAAGCTTTCTTT. Encoded protein: CSVERNRDTEAFF.

This chain links TRBV14 with TRBJ2-2; 10 positions agree with TRBD1. CDR1 SGHDN and CDR2 FVKESK come from the germline V gene. With 2 bases clipped from V and 5 bases from J, the junction kept 2 bases outside the gene matches. The CDR3 length is 15 residues. CDR3 amino acids: CASSQRQGATGELFF. In DNA form, the CDR3 reads TGTGCCAGCAGCCAACGACAGGGGGCTACCGGGGAGCTGTTTTTT. The complete variable domain, with remaining parts taken from reference TRBV14 and TRBJ2-2, reads EAGVTQFPSHSVIEKGQTVTLRCDPISGHDNLYWYRRVMGKEIKFLLHFVKESKQDESGMPNNRFLAERTGGTYSTLKVQPAELEDSGVYFCASSQRQGATGELFFGEGSRLTVL.

The chain links TRBV11-2 to TRBJ2-2; D is perhaps TRBD1 or TRBD2 (5 bases each). V lost 5 bases to trimming and J lost 3 bases, with 13 bases between them. Germline V gene sequence: CDR1 SGHAT, CDR2 FQNNGV. The CDR3 spans 15 residues. CDR3 residues: CASSLGTGYTGELFF. The CDR3 bases are TGTGCCAGCAGCCTGGGGACGGGGTACACCGGGGAGCTGTTTTTT.

V gene TRBV5-1 combines with J gene TRBJ1-4, with D uncertain. Germline V gives CDR1 SGHRS, CDR2 YFSETQ. Trimming removed 4 bases from V and 7 bases from J, with 14 bases in between. The CDR3 spans 14 residues. CDR3 protein: CASSLDTGGEKLFF. For the CDR3, the DNA is TGCGCCAGCAGCCTCGACACCGGTGGTGAAAAACTGTTTTTT.